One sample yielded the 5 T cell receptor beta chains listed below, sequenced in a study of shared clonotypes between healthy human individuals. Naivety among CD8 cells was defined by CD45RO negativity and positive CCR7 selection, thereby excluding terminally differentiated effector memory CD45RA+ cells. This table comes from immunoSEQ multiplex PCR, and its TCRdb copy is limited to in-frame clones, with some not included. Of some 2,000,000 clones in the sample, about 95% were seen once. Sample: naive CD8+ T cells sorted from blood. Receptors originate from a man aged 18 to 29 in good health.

The CDR3 bases are TGTGCCAGCAGGGGCGGTTCGAACACTGAAGCTTTCTTT. It yields the protein CASRGGSNTEAFF. The V gene is TRBV5-4, the J gene TRBJ1-1; D gene unclear. CDR1 SGHNT and CDR2 YYREEE come from the germline V gene (reference sequence). The CDR3 covers 13 residues. The V and J ends lost 5 bases and 1 base respectively, with 9 bases between them.

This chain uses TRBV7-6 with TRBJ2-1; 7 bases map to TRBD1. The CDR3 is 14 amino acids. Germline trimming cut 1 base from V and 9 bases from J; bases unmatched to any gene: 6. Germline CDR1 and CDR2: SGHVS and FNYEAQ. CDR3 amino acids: CASSLDGTDSEQFF. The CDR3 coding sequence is TGTGCCAGCAGCTTAGACGGGACAGACAGTGAGCAGTTCTTC.

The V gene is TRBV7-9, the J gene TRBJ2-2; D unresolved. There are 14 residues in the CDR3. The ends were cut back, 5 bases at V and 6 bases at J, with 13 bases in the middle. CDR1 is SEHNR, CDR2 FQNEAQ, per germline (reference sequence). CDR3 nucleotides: TGTGCCAGCAGCCCCCCCGTCGTCGCCGGGGAGCTGTTTTTT. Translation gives CASSPPVVAGELFF.

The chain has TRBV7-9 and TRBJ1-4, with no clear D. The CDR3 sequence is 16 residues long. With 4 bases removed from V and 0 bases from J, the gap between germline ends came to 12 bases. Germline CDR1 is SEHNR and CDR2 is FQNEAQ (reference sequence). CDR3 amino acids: CASSSSATATNEKLFF. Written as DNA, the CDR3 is TGTGCCAGCAGCTCATCAGCCACAGCAACTAATGAAAAACTGTTTTTT. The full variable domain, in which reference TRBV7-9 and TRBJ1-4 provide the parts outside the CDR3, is DTGVSQNPRHKITKRGQNVTFRCDPISEHNRLYWYRQTLGQGPEFLTYFQNEAQLEKSRLLSDRFSAERPKGSFSTLEIQRTEQGDSAMYLCASSSSATATNEKLFFGSGTQLSVL.

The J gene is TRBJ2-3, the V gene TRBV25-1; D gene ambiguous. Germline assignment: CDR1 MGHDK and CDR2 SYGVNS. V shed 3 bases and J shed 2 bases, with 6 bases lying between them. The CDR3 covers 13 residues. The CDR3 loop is CASSDHNTDTQYF. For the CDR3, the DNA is TGTGCCAGCAGTGACCACAACACAGATACGCAGTATTTT. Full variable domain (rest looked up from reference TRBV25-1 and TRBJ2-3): EADIYQTPRYLVIGTGKKITLECSQTMGHDKMYWYQQDPGMELHLIHYSYGVNSTEKGDLSSESTVSRIRTEHFPLTLESARPSHTSQYLCASSDHNTDTQYFGPGTRLTVL.